Listed here are 18 T cell receptor beta chains from one sample, sequenced in a study of spatial heterogeneity in lung cancer. General study points: Tumors with more nonsynonymous mutations had more expanded intratumoral alpha and beta TCRs.

These receptors lack a known antigen. Noted time point: sample taken at primary tumor resection. One entry per CDR3 protein results from TCRdb running MiXCR on the 5' RACE reads. The top ten clones hold around 20% of a sample with about 100,000 distinct CDR3 sequences, roughly 4.5% of them seen once. This specimen consisted of lung tumor tissue, obtained at surgery. Source of these receptors: a male donor with early-stage non-small cell lung cancer.

This clonotype appeared a few times. One junction end disagrees with the germline gene, perhaps due to a read error. The chain recombines TRBV10-3 with TRBJ2-1, with TRBD2 identical over 9 bases. Germline CDR1 ENHRY, CDR2 SYGVKD. The CDR3 has 15 residues. This chain's CDR3 is CAIREYSGSDSEQFF. The CDR3 region has the DNA TGTGCCATCAGAGAGTATAGCGGGAGTGACAGTGAGCAGTTCTTC.

The genes are TRBV7-9 and TRBJ1-1, with D perhaps TRBD1 (5 bases). The CDR3 runs 14 residues. The V end was cut by 4 bases, the J end by 1 base, with 10 bases between. Germline CDR1 reads SEHNR; CDR2 reads FQNEAQ (reference sequence). In DNA, the CDR3 is TGTGCCAGCAGCTCCCCGGGACCGAACACTGAAGCTTTCTTT. Its protein is CASSSPGPNTEAFF. Complete variable domain (other parts from reference TRBV7-9 and TRBJ1-1): DTGVSQNPRHKITKRGQNVTFRCDPISEHNRLYWYRQTLGQGPEFLTYFQNEAQLEKSRLLSDRFSAERPKGSFSTLEIQRTEQGDSAMYLCASSSPGPNTEAFFGQGTRLTVV.

In regard to this clonotype: A much larger clonotype is one base distant, so this may be a read error. The chain recombines TRBV25-1 with TRBJ1-2; D uncertain. The CDR3 spans 14 residues. Looked up from germline, CDR1 is MGHDK and CDR2 is SYGVNS. CDR3 residues: CTSSEGSRGYGYTF. Here the CDR3 DNA reads TGTACCAGCAGTGAAGGCAGCAGAGGTTATGGCTACACCTTC.

In its sample, this clonotype was seen many times. V and J are TRBV7-9 and TRBJ2-3; tentative D call: TRBD2 (6 bases). Germline CDR1 SEHNR, CDR2 FQNEAQ (reference sequence). This CDR3 is 18 amino acids long. The V and J ends lost 1 base and 3 bases respectively, with 20 bases between them. The CDR3 protein is CASSLVFSLGLSTDTQYF. Here the CDR3 DNA reads TGTGCCAGCAGCTTAGTCTTTTCCCTAGGACTATCAACAGATACGCAGTATTTT.

This clonotype has just a few counts. The gene calls are TRBV12-3 or TRBV12-4 and TRBJ1-1, with D uncertain. Trimming took off 3 bases at V and 3 bases at J, with 11 bases between the two ends. There are 14 residues in the CDR3. As DNA, the CDR3 is TGTGCCAGCAGTTTTTTTTTCAGGTACACTGAAGCTTTCTTT. This encodes CASSFFFRYTEAFF.

Concerning this clonotype: A much larger clone differs from this one at a single base, so this may be a read error. The chain has TRBV5-1 and TRBJ1-4; TRBD1 agrees at 10 bases. This CDR3 is 16 amino acids long. The germline gives CDR1 SGHRS, CDR2 YFSETQ. This CDR3 is CASSLAWTGGNVKLFF. In nucleotides, the CDR3 is TGCGCCAGCAGCTTAGCCTGGACAGGGGGAAATGTAAAACTGTTTTTT.

This clonotype was seen only a few times. The chain uses TRBV5-1 and TRBJ2-7; perhaps TRBD1 as D (6 bases). This CDR3 has 15 residues. The V and J ends lost 4 bases and 4 bases respectively, with 18 bases between them. Per germline, CDR1 SGHRS and CDR2 YFSETQ. CDR3 sequence reads: CASSVGRGEVYEQYF. CDR3 DNA: TGCGCCAGCAGCGTGGGCAGGGGCGAGGTGTACGAGCAGTACTTC.

This clonotype occurred many times. The chain couples TRBV5-1 to TRBJ2-3; the D gene could be TRBD1 or TRBD2 (5 bases each). The CDR3 length is 14 residues. Trimming removed 3 bases from V and 2 bases from J, with 10 bases in between. The germline V gene has CDR1 SGHRS and CDR2 YFSETQ. CDR3 in amino acids: CASSSWGPTDTQYF. For the CDR3, the DNA is TGCGCCAGCAGCTCTTGGGGACCCACAGATACGCAGTATTTT. Supplemented by reference TRBV5-1 and TRBJ2-3, the full variable domain reads KAGVTQTPRYLIKTRGQQVTLSCSPISGHRSVSWYQQTPGQGLQFLFEYFSETQRNKGNFPGRFSGRQFSNSRSEMNVSTLELGDSALYLCASSSWGPTDTQYFGPGTRLTVL.

In this sample, this clonotype turned up many times. This CDR3 reads CASSPSGGLYNEQFF. Written as DNA, the CDR3 is TGTGCCAGCAGCCCGAGCGGGGGACTATACAATGAGCAGTTCTTC. The J gene is TRBJ2-1, the V gene TRBV6-5; TRBD2 aligns across 8 bases. After removal of 6 bases from V and 4 bases from J, the junction contained 8 bases not matched to a gene. This CDR3 comprises 15 residues. Germline lookup yields CDR1 MNHEY and CDR2 SVGAGI.

This clonotype was seen repeatedly, ten times or more. The rearrangement links TRBV28 to TRBJ2-1; D ambiguous. The CDR3 has 16 amino acids. CDR1 is MDHEN and CDR2 is SYDVKM in the germline V gene. Trimming shortened V by 6 bases and J by 8 bases, and 23 bases separated the two germline ends. The CDR3 loop is CASSPEAYLGYDEQFF. In DNA form, the CDR3 reads TGTGCCAGCAGCCCAGAGGCCTACCTAGGCTATGATGAGCAGTTCTTC. The whole variable domain, remainder taken from reference TRBV28 and TRBJ2-1, is DVKVTQSSRYLVKRTGEKVFLECVQDMDHENMFWYRQDPGLGLRLIYFSYDVKMKEKGDIPEGYSVSREKKERFSLILESASTNQTSMYLCASSPEAYLGYDEQFFGPGTRLTVL.

This clonotype was seen many times. This chain links TRBV12-3 or TRBV12-4 with TRBJ2-7; D might be TRBD2 (5 bases). Deletions cut 6 bases from V and 4 bases from J, with 7 bases between. This CDR3 is 11 amino acids long. CDR3 sequence: CASSRDYEQYF. CDR3 in DNA: TGTGCCAGCAGCCGGGATTACGAGCAGTACTTC.

This clonotype was observed a single time. This may be a read error: a much more frequent sequence differs by one nucleotide. V gene TRBV25-1 combines with J gene TRBJ1-2, with a possible D match to TRBD1 (6 bases). CDR3 length: 15 amino acids. Germline V gives CDR1 MGHDK, CDR2 SYGVNS. The V and J ends lost 1 base and 5 bases respectively, with 14 bases between them. The CDR3 loop is CASSESWGPSYGYTF. CDR3 in DNA: TGTGCCAGCAGTGAATCTTGGGGGCCCTCTTATGGCTACACCTTC.

The sample holds many counts of this clonotype. CDR3 DNA sequence: TGCAGTGCTAGAGATCCAGACAGGGGATTAGACGAGCAGTACTTC. As protein: CSARDPDRGLDEQYF. This chain joins TRBV20-1 and TRBJ2-7; 8 nucleotides align to TRBD1. Germline V gene sequence: CDR1 DFQATT, CDR2 SNEGSKA (reference sequence). V shed 0 bases and J 5 bases; nucleotides not matched to a gene: 9. This CDR3 comprises 15 residues.

Ten or more counts support this clonotype. The V gene is TRBV12-3 or TRBV12-4, the J gene TRBJ1-5, with D possibly being TRBD1 (5 bases). The CDR3 sequence is 13 residues long. V dropped 10 bases and J dropped 3 bases, with 13 bases sitting between them. This chain's CDR3 is CATRRGTNQPQHF. In nucleotides, the CDR3 is TGTGCCACCCGTAGGGGAACCAATCAGCCCCAGCATTTT.

This clonotype has ten or more counts. The V gene is TRBV6-5, the J gene TRBJ2-7; possible D gene TRBD2, 5 bases. The CDR3 is 14 amino acids. Trimming took 2 bases from V and 6 from J, leaving 14 bases between them. The V gene's germline CDR1 is MNHEY and CDR2 SVGAGI. CDR3 loop: CASSYAAGISEQYF. Here the CDR3 DNA reads TGTGCCAGCAGTTACGCCGCCGGGATTTCCGAGCAGTACTTC.

As concerns this clonotype: With a much larger clone just one base away, this may be a read error. This likely comes from a read error, as the CDR3 has no conserved phenylalanine or tryptophan at its end. The chain employs TRBV19 and TRBJ2-5; the D gene is possibly TRBD2 (6 bases). Trimming took 3 bases from V and 5 from J, leaving 10 bases between them. This CDR3 spans 13 amino acids. The germline V gene encodes CDR1 LNHDA and CDR2 SQIVND (reference sequence). Here the CDR3 reads CASSIDRGETQYL. Here the CDR3 DNA reads TGTGCCAGTAGTATTGACCGGGGGGAGACCCAGTACCTC.

This clonotype was found many times. This rearrangement joins TRBV5-6 to TRBJ2-7; D remains unclear. CDR3 length equals 13 residues. CDR1 SGHDT and CDR2 YYEEEE come from the germline V gene. Trimming took 1 base from V and 4 from J, leaving 9 bases between them. CDR3 DNA: TGTGCCAGCAGCTTGAATCCACGTTACGAGCAGTACTTC. Translated, it gives CASSLNPRYEQYF.

With regard to this clonotype: A much larger clone lies one base from this, so it may be a read error. The chain employs TRBV10-3 and TRBJ2-3; TRBD1 might be the D (6 bases). CDR1 and CDR2 (germline): ENHRY, SYGVKD. The CDR3 is 15 residues long. CDR3 DNA sequence: TGTGCCATCGGTGAGTCCCACAGGGCTGGAGATACGCAGTATTTT. Its translation is CAIGESHRAGDTQYF.